Presented here are 27 T cell receptor beta chains from one specimen sequenced in a study of blood T cell repertoires in COVID-19. Data came from immunoSEQ multiplex PCR; TCRdb stores just in-frame clones and leaves some out. The repertoire holds 70,000 or so clones, with around 88% as singletons. The sequencing input was peripheral blood. These receptor sequences come from a man aged 60 to 75 with acute or convalescent COVID-19.

The rearrangement joins TRBV7-2 to TRBJ2-3; no firm D call. The CDR3 is 11 residues long. Germline CDR1 SGHTA, CDR2 FQGNSA. V dropped 5 bases and J dropped 4 bases, with 4 bases sitting between them. CDR3 sequence reads: CASSPADTQYF. DNA for the CDR3: TGTGCCAGCAGCCCGGCAGATACGCAGTATTTT.

This chain uses TRBV19 with TRBJ2-3; TRBD1 aligns across 7 bases. CDR3 length: 16 residues. V lost 2 bases, J lost 1 base, and 6 bases stayed unmatched. Germline CDR1 reads LNHDA; CDR2 reads SQIVND (reference sequence). The CDR3: CASSIQGVLGTDTQYF. The DNA of the CDR3 is TGTGCCAGTAGTATACAGGGGGTTCTTGGCACAGATACGCAGTATTTT.

The CDR3 sequence: CASGLQGNYGYTF. The CDR3 DNA is TGTGCCAGCGGTTTACAGGGAAACTATGGCTACACCTTC. The chain links TRBV25-1 to TRBJ1-2; a weak D match, TRBD1 (6 bases). V was shortened by 8 bases and J by 2 bases, with 12 bases between the two germline ends. Germline values: CDR1 MGHDK, CDR2 SYGVNS. This CDR3 has 13 amino acids.

This clone was recorded a few times. This chain joins TRBV5-3 and TRBJ1-5; 7 bases align to TRBD1. TRBV5-3 is placed among ORFs of uncertain function. The CDR3 is 14 amino acids. V lost 5 bases and J lost 2; bases outside the gene matches: 4. CDR3: CARSRTGGNQPQHF. In DNA, the CDR3 is TGTGCCAGAAGTCGTACAGGGGGCAATCAGCCCCAGCATTTT.

V and J are TRBV6-6 and TRBJ2-7; 7 bases agree with TRBD1. The CDR3 spans 13 residues. The germline V gene has CDR1 MNHNY and CDR2 SVGAGI (reference sequence). Trimming at V came to 7 bases and at J to 1 base, leaving 4 bases not matched to a gene. The CDR3 nucleotides read TGTGCCAGCACCCAACAGGGGTCCTACGAGCAGTACTTC. Residues: CASTQQGSYEQYF.

The V and J genes are TRBV18 and TRBJ1-4, with D possibly being TRBD1 (6 bases). The CDR3 has 15 residues. V lost 2 bases and J 7 bases, leaving 14 bases between the germline ends. CDR1 and CDR2 from the germline V gene are KGHSH and LQKENI. CDR3 bases: TGTGCCAGCTCACCAGGGTCAGGGGCGCTTGAAAAACTGTTTTTT. It specifies CASSPGSGALEKLFF.

The chain couples TRBV30 to TRBJ2-7; D not certain. This CDR3 is 13 amino acids long. Deletions cut 5 bases from V and 4 bases from J, with 15 bases between. Germline assignment: CDR1 GTSNPN and CDR2 SVGIG (reference sequence). The CDR3 loop reads CAWERQTLYEQYF. The CDR3 coding sequence is TGTGCCTGGGAGAGGCAGACCCTTTACGAGCAGTACTTC.

This clone has only one observation. This chain uses TRBV14 with TRBJ1-4, with a tentative D call TRBD1 (6 bases). Trimming pared 4 bases from V and 8 bases from J, leaving 17 bases between. The CDR3 runs 15 residues. Germline V CDR1 and CDR2: SGHDN, FVKESK. The CDR3 DNA follows: TGTGCCAGCAGCCTCTCCGTGGGGGCGGGCGAAAAACTGTTTTTT. Protein product: CASSLSVGAGEKLFF.

The V call is TRBV27, the J call TRBJ2-3, with 11 bases aligning to TRBD2. The CDR3 totals 14 residues. Trimming took 5 bases from V and 5 from J; bases not matched to a gene: 3. Germline V gives CDR1 MNHEY, CDR2 SMNVEV (reference sequence). The CDR3 DNA is TGTGCCAGCAGTACTAGCGGGAGTGTAGATACGCAGTATTTT. As protein: CASSTSGSVDTQYF.

This chain uses TRBV5-1 with TRBJ1-3, with 7 bases aligning to TRBD1. There are 17 residues in the CDR3. J lost 0 bases, V lost 0 bases, and 6 bases had no gene match. The germline V gene has CDR1 SGHRS and CDR2 YFSETQ. The DNA for the CDR3 is TGCGCCAGCAGCTTGGGGGGGACAGCCTACTCTGGAAACACCATATATTTT. It yields the protein CASSLGGTAYSGNTIYF.

The rearrangement joins TRBV5-1 to TRBJ2-7; 9 bases are shared with TRBD1. The CDR3 is 13 residues long. Germline CDR1 is SGHRS and CDR2 is YFSETQ. Unmatched junction bases numbered 5, after V lost 4 bases and J lost 6 bases. The CDR3 loop reads CASSPDRGIEQYF. In DNA, the CDR3 is TGCGCCAGCAGCCCGGACAGGGGCATCGAGCAGTACTTC. The variable domain in full, with the rest retrieved from reference TRBV5-1 and TRBJ2-7, is KAGVTQTPRYLIKTRGQQVTLSCSPISGHRSVSWYQQTPGQGLQFLFEYFSETQRNKGNFPGRFSGRQFSNSRSEMNVSTLELGDSALYLCASSPDRGIEQYFGPGTRLTVT.

The chain has TRBV5-1 and TRBJ1-3, with unresolved D. The ends were cut back, 2 bases at V and 0 bases at J, with 12 bases in the middle. Germline values: CDR1 SGHRS, CDR2 YFSETQ. This CDR3 region has 16 residues. CDR3 in DNA: TGCGCCAGCAGCTTTGACGGGTCCAACTCTGGAAACACCATATATTTT. As protein: CASSFDGSNSGNTIYF.

The V and J genes are TRBV19 and TRBJ2-3; the match to TRBD2 covers 11 bases. Looked up from germline, CDR1 is LNHDA and CDR2 is SQIVND (reference sequence). This CDR3 comprises 15 residues. Trimming cost V 10 bases and J 6 bases; bases outside gene matches: 12. CDR3 sequence reads: CATHPFSGGVDTQYF. In DNA, the CDR3 is TGTGCCACCCACCCTTTTAGCGGGGGGGTGGATACGCAGTATTTT.

This clone was observed a few times. The chain links TRBV27 to TRBJ2-5; 7 nucleotides agree with TRBD1. V gave up 5 bases and J gave up 4 bases; unmatched junction bases: 4. The CDR3 contains 13 residues. Germline V gene data show CDR1 as MNHEY and CDR2 as SMNVEV (reference sequence). CDR3 nucleotide sequence: TGTGCCAGCAGTCCCGGACAGGTAGAGACCCAGTACTTC. The encoded protein is CASSPGQVETQYF.

The chain links TRBV6-6 to TRBJ2-7, with TRBD1 matching over 7 bases. The J segment lost 0 bases and the V segment lost 7 bases, leaving 6 bases of the junction unmatched. CDR3 length: 14 amino acids. CDR1 and CDR2 from the germline V gene are MNHNY and SVGAGI (reference sequence). As DNA, the CDR3 is TGTGCCAGCAAACAGACAGGGCGCTCCTACGAGCAGTACTTC. It encodes CASKQTGRSYEQYF.

This clone is medium-sized. The chain combines TRBV18 with TRBJ1-5; 10 bases match TRBD1. Germline CDR1 and CDR2: KGHSH and LQKENI. The CDR3 runs to 17 residues. With 4 bases clipped from V and 2 bases from J, the junction kept 8 bases outside the gene matches. The CDR3 is CASSLGQGYLGNQPQHF. The CDR3, as DNA: TGTGCCAGCTCACTGGGACAGGGGTATCTTGGCAATCAGCCCCAGCATTTT.

The chain links TRBV5-1 to TRBJ1-1; D not certain. From germline, CDR1 is SGHRS and CDR2 YFSETQ. The CDR3 is 14 residues long. V gave up 1 base and J gave up 0 bases, with 7 bases separating them. CDR3 bases: TGCGCCAGCAGCTTGTGGCAAGTGAACACTGAAGCTTTCTTT. It encodes CASSLWQVNTEAFF.

V is TRBV6-5 and J is TRBJ2-7; TRBD1 matches 7 bases. Germline trimming cut 6 bases from V and 0 bases from J; bases unmatched to any gene: 5. Per germline, CDR1 MNHEY and CDR2 SVGAGI. CDR3 length equals 14 residues. CDR3 in amino acids: CASRGQMASYEQYF. Written as DNA, the CDR3 is TGTGCCAGCAGGGGACAGATGGCCTCCTACGAGCAGTACTTC.

The rearrangement uses TRBV30 and TRBJ1-2; 9 nucleotides match TRBD1. The CDR3 is 12 amino acids. The J segment lost 8 bases and the V segment lost 3 bases, leaving 4 bases of the junction unmatched. Germline CDR1 and CDR2: GTSNPN and SVGIG (reference sequence). This CDR3 is CAWRGTGQGYTF. Written as DNA, the CDR3 is TGTGCCTGGAGGGGGACAGGGCAAGGCTACACCTTC.

The chain is built from TRBV27 and TRBJ1-2; no firm D call. The germline V gene has CDR1 MNHEY and CDR2 SMNVEV (reference sequence). This CDR3 is 14 amino acids long. V was trimmed by 2 bases and J by 1 base, leaving 8 bases between them. Here the CDR3 reads CASSLRGFNYGYTF. The CDR3 DNA follows: TGTGCCAGCAGTTTACGAGGGTTTAACTATGGCTACACCTTC.

The chain carries TRBV19 and TRBJ2-5; 13 positions agree with TRBD2. With V trimmed by 5 bases and J by 0 bases, 6 bases remained unmatched. From germline, CDR1 is LNHDA and CDR2 SQIVND (reference sequence). This CDR3 contains 17 residues. In DNA form, the CDR3 reads TGTGCCAGTAGTGGGGGGACTAGCGGGATGTACCAAGAGACCCAGTACTTC. It codes for CASSGGTSGMYQETQYF. Full variable domain (missing parts from reference TRBV19 and TRBJ2-5): DGGITQSPKYLFRKEGQNVTLSCEQNLNHDAMYWYRQDPGQGLRLIYYSQIVNDFQKGDIAEGYSVSREKKESFPLTVTSAQKNPTAFYLCASSGGTSGMYQETQYFGPGTRLLVL.

This clone was observed once. J is TRBJ1-1 and V is TRBV6-6, with 9 bases lining up with TRBD1. This CDR3 region has 13 residues. The J segment lost 8 bases and the V segment lost 6 bases, leaving 7 bases of the junction unmatched. Germline CDR1 reads MNHNY; CDR2 reads SVGAGI (reference sequence). CDR3 sequence: CASRQRTGEEAFF. For the CDR3, the DNA is TGTGCCAGCAGACAAAGGACAGGGGAAGAAGCTTTCTTT.

The chain combines TRBV5-1 with TRBJ2-7, with 9 bases that match TRBD1. CDR1 and CDR2 (germline): SGHRS, YFSETQ. The CDR3 totals 15 residues. J gave up 3 bases and V 0 bases, and 4 bases lay outside the gene matches. CDR3: CASSLAGTGLYEQYF. The CDR3 region has the DNA TGCGCCAGCAGCTTGGCCGGGACAGGGCTCTACGAGCAGTACTTC.

The chain links TRBV10-2 to TRBJ1-1, with a tentative D call TRBD1 (5 bases). The CDR3 is 15 residues long. Trimming removed 0 bases at V and 4 bases at J, with 12 bases between. In germline, CDR1 is WSHSY, CDR2 SAAADI. The DNA for the CDR3 is TGCGCCAGCAGTGAGTCAGGGGTGAGGTTCACTGAAGCTTTCTTT. This sequence encodes CASSESGVRFTEAFF.

CDR3 region: CASSAGQGAKNIQYF. In DNA form, the CDR3 reads TGTGCCAGCAGTGCGGGACAGGGGGCCAAAAACATTCAGTACTTC. The chain has TRBV6-4 and TRBJ2-4; TRBD1 matches at 10 bases. CDR3 length: 15 amino acids. Germline CDR1 is MRHNA and CDR2 is SNTAGT. V gave up 4 bases and J gave up 1 base; unmatched junction bases: 1.

CDR3 amino acids: CASSQDLGNTGELFF. The DNA of the CDR3 is TGTGCCAGCAGCCAAGATCTAGGAAACACCGGGGAGCTGTTTTTT. V and J are TRBV4-2 and TRBJ2-2; no reliable D call. The CDR3 covers 15 residues. Trimming left V 0 bases short and J 2 bases short, with 7 bases between. Germline assignment: CDR1 LGHNA and CDR2 YNFKEQ.

The chain joins TRBV29-1 to TRBJ2-1; 10 bases are a match to TRBD1. This CDR3 has 14 amino acids. Germline V lookup: CDR1 SQVTM, CDR2 ANQGSEA. V shed 5 bases and J 9 bases; nucleotides not matched to a gene: 10. The CDR3 nucleotides are TGCAGCGTTAAAGGACAGGGGGGAATGGTTGAGCAGTTCTTC. It codes for CSVKGQGGMVEQFF.